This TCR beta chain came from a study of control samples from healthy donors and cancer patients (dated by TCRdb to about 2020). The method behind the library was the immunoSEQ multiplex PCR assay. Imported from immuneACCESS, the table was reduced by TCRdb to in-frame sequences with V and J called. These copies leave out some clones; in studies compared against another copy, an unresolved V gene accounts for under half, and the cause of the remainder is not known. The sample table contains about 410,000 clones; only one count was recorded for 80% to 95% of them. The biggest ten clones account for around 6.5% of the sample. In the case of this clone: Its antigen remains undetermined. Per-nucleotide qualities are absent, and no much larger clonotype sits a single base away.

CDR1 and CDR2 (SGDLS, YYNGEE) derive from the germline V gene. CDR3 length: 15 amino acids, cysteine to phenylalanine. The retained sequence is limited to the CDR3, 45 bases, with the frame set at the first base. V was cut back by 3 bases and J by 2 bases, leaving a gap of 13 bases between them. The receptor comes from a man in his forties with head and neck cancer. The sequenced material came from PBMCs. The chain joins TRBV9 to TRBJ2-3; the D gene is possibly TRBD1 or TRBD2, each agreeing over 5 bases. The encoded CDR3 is CASSAEAGATDTQYF. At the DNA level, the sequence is TGTGCCAGCAGCGCAGAAGCCGGGGCCACAGATACGCAGTATTTT.